Following are 27 T cell receptor beta chains from one sample sequenced in a study of T cell clonality in common variable immunodeficiency. The data were produced by immunoSEQ multiplex PCR, yet TCRdb's version contains in-frame clones alone and is incomplete. The record shows tens of thousands of clones for this sample, with no singletons present. Specimen: peripheral blood mononuclear cells. The source of these receptors is a person aged 18-69 years in good health.

This clone was seen ten or more times. Sequencing ends 3 residues short of the CDR3 end; the germline J gene provides the rest. The chain carries TRBV18 and TRBJ2-7, with 7 bases aligning to TRBD1. In germline, CDR1 is KGHSH, CDR2 LQKENI. CDR3 length: 14 amino acids. V trimming: 2 bases; J trimming: 3 bases; junction bases outside the gene matches: 4. CDR3 DNA, as far as it was read: TGTGCCAGCTCACCAAGGCCAGGGGGCTACGAG. This sequence encodes CASSPRPGGYE. The complete CDR3 sequence is CASSPRPGGYEQYF.

This clone showed up many times. The CDR3 end is not reached by the read, which stops 3 residues before it; the germline J gene fills it in. J is TRBJ2-1 and V is TRBV3-1 (or the pseudogene TRBV3-2); 11 positions agree with TRBD2. The CDR3 length is 17 residues. J was trimmed by 7 bases and V by 0 bases; bases with no gene match: 8. The germline CDR1 and CDR2 sequences are LGHDT and YNNKEL (reference sequence). Partial CDR3 DNA: TGTGCCAGCAGCCAAGATTTAGCGGGAGGGCCTTTAAATGAG. This gives the protein CASSQDLAGGPLNE. The CDR3 in full is CASSQDLAGGPLNEQFF.

This clone was counted at least ten times. Coverage ceases 3 residues before the CDR3 finishes, and the germline J gene fills in the end. The V gene is TRBV20-1, the J gene TRBJ1-1; tentative D call: TRBD1 (6 bases). Germline values: CDR1 DFQATT, CDR2 SNEGSKA (reference sequence). There are 15 residues in the CDR3. The CDR3 here is CSARGSVAGAEEAFF. CDR3 bases read: TGCAGTGCTAGAGGTTCCGTTGCAGGGGCGGAGGAA.

This clone was observed at least ten times. The read terminates 3 residues ahead of where the CDR3 ends, so the germline J gene completes it. This rearrangement joins TRBV12-3 or TRBV12-4 to TRBJ2-7, with D hard to call. The V and J ends lost 10 bases and 3 bases respectively, with 4 bases between them. This CDR3 has 9 amino acids. The CDR3 bases that were read are TGTGCCATTAGCTACGAG. As protein: CAISYE. The complete CDR3 protein is CAISYEQYF.

This clone was detected many times. The read terminates 3 residues before the CDR3 end, so the remaining end is supplied by the germline J gene. The chain couples TRBV6-2 or TRBV6-3 to TRBJ2-1; no definite D call. Germline V CDR1 and CDR2: MNHEY, SVGEGT. The CDR3 contains 14 residues. V gave up 4 bases and J gave up 1 base, with 8 bases separating them. CDR3 in amino acids: CASSFLESYNEQFF. CDR3 DNA (partial): TGTGCCAGCAGTTTTTTAGAGTCCTACAATGAG.

This clone showed up many times. At one end, the junction sequence differs from germline, possibly due to a read error. The read halts 3 residues ahead of the CDR3 end, with the missing end drawn from the germline J gene. The rearrangement joins TRBV4-2 to TRBJ1-6, with 7 bases lining up with TRBD1. Germline loops: CDR1 LGHNA, CDR2 YNFKEQ. This CDR3 has 17 residues. CDR3 bases read: TGCGCCAGCAGCCAAGATATTACAGGGGTCTGGAATTCACCC. It is translated as CASSQDITGVWNSP. The full CDR3 sequence reads CASSQDITGVWNSPLHF.

This clone was picked up many times. At one of its ends the junction is not consistent with the germline gene, which may arise from a read error. The missing CDR3 end, 3 residues past where the read stops, is filled in from the germline J gene. The V and J genes are TRBV4-2 and TRBJ1-1; D call uncertain. This CDR3 is built from 14 residues. CDR1 is LGHNA, CDR2 YNFKEQ, per germline. CDR3 region: CASSLAVVNTEAFF. The sequenced part of the CDR3 DNA is TGCGCCAGCAGCCTAGCGGTTGTGAACACTGAA.

This clone has at least ten counts. The sequenced fragment ends 3 residues before the CDR3 boundary, so the rest is inferred from the germline J gene. The gene calls are TRBV7-9 and TRBJ2-1, with 9 nucleotides matching TRBD2. This CDR3 has 14 residues. The V gene's germline CDR1 is SEHNR and CDR2 FQNEAQ (reference sequence). The ends lost 6 bases at V and 9 bases at J; junction bases unmatched: 9. The covered CDR3 bases are TGTGCCAGCAGATCCAGGACTAGCGATCGTGAG. Residues: CASRSRTSDRE. The CDR3 in its entirety is CASRSRTSDREQFF.

This clone has at least ten counts. The read finishes 3 residues shy of the CDR3 end, and the germline J gene is used to complete it. The V and J genes are TRBV20-1 and TRBJ2-7; TRBD2 agrees at 7 bases. V was clipped by 4 bases and J by 2 bases; unmatched bases: 8. Germline CDR1 reads DFQATT; CDR2 reads SNEGSKA (reference sequence). CDR3 length: 14 amino acids. CDR3 amino acids: CSATKGRGAYEQYF. The DNA read from the CDR3 is TGCAGTGCTACTAAGGGACGGGGGGCCTACGAG.

This clone was seen many times. Sequencing ends 3 residues short of the CDR3 end; the germline J gene provides the rest. V is TRBV2 and J is TRBJ1-1; D gene uncertain. The CDR3 has 13 amino acids. Trimming took off 6 bases at V and 4 bases at J, with 12 bases between the two ends. CDR1 is SNHLY and CDR2 is FYNNEI in the germline V gene. Here the CDR3 reads CASRAERLTEAFF. The CDR3 bases that were read are TGTGCCAGCAGGGCCGAAAGGCTCACTGAA.

This clone was picked up many times. Read coverage stops 3 residues before the CDR3 terminus; the germline J gene supplies the remainder. V and J are TRBV7-6 and TRBJ2-7, with D uncertain. This CDR3 is built from 15 residues. V was trimmed by 5 bases and J by 2 bases, leaving 16 bases between them. In germline, CDR1 is SGHVS, CDR2 FNYEAQ. Incomplete CDR3 DNA: TGTGCCAGCAGCCCAAAACTCCCCCCCACCTACGAG. Its protein product is CASSPKLPPTYE. The whole CDR3 protein is CASSPKLPPTYEQYF.

The sample holds many counts of this clone. The read is 3 residues too short to cover the CDR3 end, so that end is filled in from the germline J gene. The chain joins TRBV20-1 to TRBJ2-2; 9 nucleotides agree with TRBD1. Germline V gene sequence: CDR1 DFQATT, CDR2 SNEGSKA (reference sequence). This CDR3 comprises 16 residues. V gave up 0 bases and J gave up 1 base; unmatched junction bases: 3. CDR3 sequence: CSARDLGQGNTGELFF. The sequenced part of the CDR3 DNA is TGCAGTGCTAGAGATTTGGGACAGGGGAACACCGGGGAG.

This clone was recorded at least ten times. The read ends 3 residues early relative to the CDR3; the germline J gene fills the gap. This chain connects TRBV5-1 to TRBJ2-3; TRBD2 matches at 8 bases. Germline V gene sequence: CDR1 SGHRS, CDR2 YFSETQ. CDR3 length: 17 residues. Trimming at V came to 2 bases and at J to 4 bases, leaving 12 bases not matched to a gene. CDR3 DNA (partial): TGCGCCAGCAGCTTTGGAACTAGCGGCCTAGAAGCAGATACG. Residues: CASSFGTSGLEADT. The entire CDR3 protein is CASSFGTSGLEADTQYF.

This clone was observed many times. The CDR3 is cut off 3 residues early in the read; its end comes from the germline J gene. The gene calls are TRBV5-1 and TRBJ2-5; D call uncertain. V lost 0 bases and J lost 5, with 5 bases in between. There are 12 residues in the CDR3. Germline CDR1 and CDR2: SGHRS and YFSETQ. The CDR3 is CASSLAPETQYF. Partial CDR3 DNA: TGCGCCAGCAGCTTGGCCCCGGAGACC.

This clone was seen ten or more times. With the read ending 3 residues before the CDR3 end, the germline J gene is used to fill in that end. This rearrangement joins TRBV6-1 to TRBJ2-1; D is undetermined. The CDR3 runs to 13 residues. Germline V CDR1 and CDR2: MNHNS, SASEGT. V lost 2 bases to trimming and J lost 8 bases, with 10 bases between them. CDR3 DNA, as far as it was read: TGTGCCAGCAGTGAACTCGTTTTCTATGAG. This gives the protein CASSELVFYE. The entire CDR3 protein reads CASSELVFYEQFF.

This clone has more than one count but fewer than ten. The DNA ends 3 residues before the CDR3 does, and the rest of the CDR3 is filled in from the germline J gene. V is TRBV18 and J is TRBJ2-3; unclear D gene. V dropped 3 bases and J dropped 5 bases, with 6 bases sitting between them. The V gene's germline CDR1 is KGHSH and CDR2 LQKENI. CDR3 size: 12 residues. The DNA read from the CDR3 is TGTGCCAGCTCACCCTCAGTAGATACG. It encodes CASSPSVDT. The CDR3, in full, reads CASSPSVDTQYF. The full variable domain, completed using reference TRBV18 and TRBJ2-3, is NAGVMQNPRHLVRRRGQEARLRCSPMKGHSHVYWYRQLPEEGLKFMVYLQKENIIDESGMPKERFSAEFPKEGPSILRIQQVVRGDSAAYFCASSPSVDTQYFGPGTRLTVL.

This clone was seen ten or more times. The missing CDR3 end, 3 residues past where the read stops, is filled in from the germline J gene. This chain uses TRBV7-3 with TRBJ2-1; 9 positions agree with TRBD1. The junction had 1 base not matched to a gene; V was cut back by 4 bases and J by 6 bases. Germline-derived CDR1 and CDR2 are SGHTA and FQGTGA. The CDR3 is 13 residues long. CDR3 bases read: TGTGCCAGCAGCTCGACAGGGGGCAATGAG. Its protein product is CASSSTGGNE. The CDR3 as a whole reads CASSSTGGNEQFF.

This clone was seen at least ten times. The read terminates 3 residues ahead of where the CDR3 ends, so the germline J gene completes it. The genes are TRBV18 and TRBJ1-1; no definite D call. Germline V gene lookup returns CDR1 KGHSH and CDR2 LQKENI. V was cut by 6 bases and J by 0 bases, with 17 bases left in between. The length of the CDR3 is 16 residues. CDR3 DNA (partial): TGTGCCAGCTCCCTCGTACAGCCCTCCATGAACACTGAA. It is translated as CASSLVQPSMNTE. The full CDR3 reads CASSLVQPSMNTEAFF. The variable domain in full, with the rest retrieved from reference TRBV18 and TRBJ1-1, is NAGVMQNPRHLVRRRGQEARLRCSPMKGHSHVYWYRQLPEEGLKFMVYLQKENIIDESGMPKERFSAEFPKEGPSILRIQQVVRGDSAAYFCASSLVQPSMNTEAFFGQGTRLTVV.

On this clone itself: Read coverage stops 3 residues before the CDR3 terminus; the germline J gene supplies the remainder. The chain employs TRBV19 and TRBJ2-3; D is perhaps TRBD2 (5 bases). Looked up from germline, CDR1 is LNHDA and CDR2 is SQIVND (reference sequence). V was trimmed by 4 bases and J by 0 bases, leaving 11 bases between them. The CDR3 is made up of 15 amino acids. Partial CDR3 DNA: TGTGCCAGTAGTACCCGAGCGGCTAGCACAGATACG. This gives the protein CASSTRAASTDT. In full, the CDR3 reads CASSTRAASTDTQYF.

This clone was seen at least ten times. The DNA read from the CDR3 is TGCAGTGCTAGAGATCGGGTCGGGTGGGAGACC. Protein sequence: CSARDRVGWET. The entire CDR3 protein reads CSARDRVGWETQYF. The gene calls are TRBV20-1 and TRBJ2-5; D remains unclear. The missing CDR3 end, 3 residues past where the read stops, is filled in from the germline J gene. Trimming cost V 0 bases and J 5 bases, with 13 bases left between them. This CDR3 has 14 residues. The germline V gene has CDR1 DFQATT and CDR2 SNEGSKA (reference sequence).

This clone was seen a few times. The read ends 3 residues early relative to the CDR3; the germline J gene fills the gap. The chain carries TRBV7-9 and TRBJ1-3, with D possibly matching TRBD1 (6 bases). The CDR3 is 14 residues long. Germline assignment: CDR1 SEHNR and CDR2 FQNEAQ (reference sequence). Trimming stripped 7 bases from V and 8 bases from J, with 18 bases between. The covered CDR3 bases are TGTGCCAGCACCCCTGGAAGGGGGACGGACACC. It codes for CASTPGRGTDT. The full CDR3 protein is CASTPGRGTDTIYF.

This clone appeared a few times. The read gets to within 3 residues of the CDR3 end, and the germline J gene fills in the rest. The chain joins TRBV5-5 to TRBJ2-1; 8 positions agree with TRBD1. The germline V gene encodes CDR1 SGHKS and CDR2 YYEKEE (reference sequence). This CDR3 is 15 amino acids long. J gave up 4 bases and V 0 bases, and 3 bases lay outside the gene matches. Partial CDR3 DNA: TGTGCCAGCAGCTTGGGGACAGGGCTATACAATGAG. Protein product: CASSLGTGLYNE. The full CDR3 protein is CASSLGTGLYNEQFF.

This clone was observed many times. The read is 3 residues too short to cover the CDR3 end, so that end is filled in from the germline J gene. The chain has TRBV2 and TRBJ2-1, with TRBD2 identical over 10 bases. CDR1 is SNHLY and CDR2 is FYNNEI in the germline V gene. V was clipped by 7 bases and J by 9 bases; unmatched bases: 18. CDR3 size: 17 residues. The sequenced part of the CDR3 DNA is TGTGCCAGCAACCTCCAACGGTGGACTAGCGGAGGAGGTGAG. This sequence encodes CASNLQRWTSGGGE. The full CDR3 reads CASNLQRWTSGGGEQFF.

This clone was recorded at least ten times. The read terminates 3 residues ahead of where the CDR3 ends, so the germline J gene completes it. The V gene is TRBV11-2, the J gene TRBJ1-2; 9 bases match TRBD1. The CDR3 has 13 amino acids. In germline, CDR1 is SGHAT, CDR2 FQNNGV. The CDR3 is CASSVQTGGGYTF. The sequenced CDR3 bases are TGTGCCAGCAGCGTCCAGACAGGGGGGGGC. Full variable domain (outside the CDR3, taken from reference TRBV11-2 and TRBJ1-2): EAGVAQSPRYKIIEKRQSVAFWCNPISGHATLYWYQQILGQGPKLLIQFQNNGVVDDSQLPKDRFSAERLKGVDSTLKIQPAKLEDSAVYLCASSVQTGGGYTFGSGTRLTVV.

This clone was counted many times. CDR3 DNA (partial): TGTGCCAGCAGCTTAGCCCTAGCGGGAGTGGGCTACGAG. Translating gives CASSLALAGVGYE. Given in full, the CDR3 is CASSLALAGVGYEQYF. The chain employs TRBV7-6 and TRBJ2-7; 10 positions match TRBD2. The read finishes 3 residues shy of the CDR3 end, and the germline J gene is used to complete it. Germline V gene lookup returns CDR1 SGHVS and CDR2 FNYEAQ. V was clipped by 0 bases and J by 3 bases; unmatched bases: 5. The CDR3 spans 16 residues. Combining the CDR3 with reference TRBV7-6 and TRBJ2-7 gives the whole variable domain GAGVSQSPRYKVTKRGQDVALRCDPISGHVSLYWYRQALGQGPEFLTYFNYEAQQDKSGLPNDRFSAERPEGSISTLTIQRTEQRDSAMYRCASSLALAGVGYEQYFGPGTRLTVT.

Many counts were recorded for this clone. The read gets to within 3 residues of the CDR3 end, and the germline J gene fills in the rest. V is TRBV2 and J is TRBJ2-3, with TRBD2 matching 11 bases. V dropped 7 bases and J dropped 5; count of bases not matched to a gene: 2. The CDR3 spans 13 residues. Looked up from germline, CDR1 is SNHLY and CDR2 is FYNNEI. This chain's CDR3 is CASTGTSGDTQYF. The DNA read from the CDR3 is TGTGCCAGCACCGGGACTAGCGGAGATACG. Full variable domain (remainder filled in from reference TRBV2 and TRBJ2-3): EPEVTQTPSHQVTQMGQEVILRCVPISNHLYFYWYRQILGQKVEFLVSFYNNEISEKSEIFDDQFSVERPDGSNFTLKIRSTKLEDSAMYFCASTGTSGDTQYFGPGTRLTVL.

In its sample, this clone was seen a few times. Sequencing ends 3 residues short of the CDR3 end; the germline J gene provides the rest. The chain is built from TRBV11-2 and TRBJ2-5, with TRBD2 matching 10 bases. Germline V gives CDR1 SGHAT, CDR2 FQNNGV. This CDR3 has 15 residues. V lost 5 bases, J lost 4 bases, and 7 bases stayed unmatched. CDR3 residues: CASSPPLAGVETQYF. Incomplete CDR3 DNA: TGTGCCAGCAGCCCTCCTCTAGCGGGAGTAGAGACC.